The 20 T cell receptor beta chains reported below all come from one sample, sequenced in a study of somatic mutations in cytotoxic T cells in rheumatoid arthritis. Sequencing was performed with immunoSEQ multiplex PCR; in TCRdb, only in-frame clones are kept and a portion is missing. The sample has around 24,000 clones; about four fifths are singletons. The sequenced material came from CD8+ T cells sorted from blood. These receptors were obtained from a man over 45 in good health.

The rearrangement uses TRBV11-2 and TRBJ1-1, with TRBD1 matching over 10 bases. V shed 5 bases, J shed 4 bases, and the junction held 7 bases outside the gene matches. The CDR3 is made up of 15 amino acids. The germline CDR1 and CDR2 sequences are SGHAT and FQNNGV. The CDR3 sequence is CASSPRTGGSTEAFF. Written as DNA, the CDR3 is TGTGCCAGCAGCCCGCGGACAGGGGGAAGCACTGAAGCTTTCTTT.

The count of this clone is one. The gene calls are TRBV4-1 and TRBJ2-2, with TRBD1 as a possible D gene (6 bases). Germline CDR1 is MGHRA and CDR2 is YSYEKL. This CDR3 spans 14 amino acids. The V end lost 3 bases, the J end lost 3 bases, and 8 bases lay between the germline ends. The CDR3 coding sequence is TGCGCCAGCAGCCACCCAGGGGACACCGGGGAGCTGTTTTTT. It yields the protein CASSHPGDTGELFF.

V is TRBV5-4 and J is TRBJ2-7; no reliable D call. Trimming removed 0 bases at V and 1 base at J, with 5 bases between. CDR3 size: 13 residues. Germline CDR1 SGHNT, CDR2 YYREEE (reference sequence). This CDR3 is CASSLDQSYEQYF. CDR3 in DNA: TGTGCCAGCAGCTTGGACCAGTCCTACGAGCAGTACTTC. Combining the CDR3 with reference TRBV5-4 and TRBJ2-7 gives the whole variable domain ETGVTQSPTHLIKTRGQQVTLRCSSQSGHNTVSWYQQALGQGPQFIFQYYREEENGRGNFPPRFSGLQFPNYSSELNVNALELDDSALYLCASSLDQSYEQYFGPGTRLTVT.

V is TRBV9 and J is TRBJ1-3; no reliable D call. V lost 2 bases and J lost 1, with 7 bases in between. The V gene's germline CDR1 is SGDLS and CDR2 YYNGEE. CDR3 length equals 14 residues. The CDR3 is CASSVTESGNTIYF. The DNA of the CDR3 is TGTGCCAGCAGCGTGACGGAATCTGGAAACACCATATATTTT.

The V gene is TRBV4-1, the J gene TRBJ2-1; D is undetermined. The V end lost 6 bases, the J end lost 10 bases, and 10 bases lay between the germline ends. Germline lookup yields CDR1 MGHRA and CDR2 YSYEKL. CDR3 length equals 11 residues. CDR3: CASSFSTEQFF. The CDR3 nucleotides are TGCGCCAGCAGTTTCTCGACAGAGCAGTTCTTC.

The chain has TRBV29-1 and TRBJ2-1, with 9 nucleotides matching TRBD1. V was pared by 8 bases and J by 3 bases, with 5 bases of the junction left unmatched. There are 13 residues in the CDR3. Germline-derived CDR1 and CDR2 are SQVTM and ANQGSEA. The CDR3 is CSTGTGIYNEQFF. In DNA form, the CDR3 reads TGCAGCACGGGGACAGGGATCTACAATGAGCAGTTCTTC.

This clone was found a few times. This chain uses TRBV5-6 with TRBJ2-1; D possibly matches TRBD1 or TRBD2 (5 bases each). The germline gives CDR1 SGHDT, CDR2 YYEEEE. This CDR3 contains 14 residues. V gave up 4 bases and J gave up 7 bases, with 15 bases separating them. CDR3 in amino acids: CASSPGTYGNEQFF. CDR3 DNA: TGTGCCAGCAGCCCCGGGACGTACGGAAATGAGCAGTTCTTC.

The sample holds one count of this clone. This rearrangement joins TRBV5-5 to TRBJ2-3; D unresolved. The V end was cut by 1 base, the J end by 6 bases, with 6 bases between. The germline gives CDR1 SGHKS, CDR2 YYEKEE (reference sequence). This CDR3 is 12 amino acids long. The CDR3 DNA reads TGTGCCAGCAGCTTGACGTGGGATACGCAGTATTTT. Translated, it gives CASSLTWDTQYF.

The table lists this clone with a count of one. V and J are TRBV19 and TRBJ1-5, with unresolved D. The CDR3 is 13 amino acids. Germline loops: CDR1 LNHDA, CDR2 SQIVND (reference sequence). With 2 bases removed from V and 4 bases from J, the gap between germline ends came to 6 bases. DNA of the CDR3: TGTGCCAGTAGTATAACTCCGAATCAGCCCCAGCATTTT. It translates to CASSITPNQPQHF.

The rearrangement links TRBV6-1 to TRBJ2-2; D call uncertain. There are 14 residues in the CDR3. The germline gives CDR1 MNHNS, CDR2 SASEGT. V dropped 1 base and J dropped 0 bases, with 3 bases sitting between them. CDR3 in amino acids: CASSEVTNTGELFF. Here the CDR3 DNA reads TGTGCCAGCAGTGAAGTAACGAACACCGGGGAGCTGTTTTTT.

The V gene is TRBV9, the J gene TRBJ2-7, with TRBD2 identical over 7 bases. The CDR3 totals 14 residues. With 4 bases clipped from V and 3 bases from J, the junction kept 7 bases outside the gene matches. Germline V CDR1 and CDR2: SGDLS, YYNGEE. This chain's CDR3 is CASSPAASGYEQYF. CDR3 in DNA: TGTGCCAGCAGCCCAGCGGCTAGCGGCTACGAGCAGTACTTC.

The rearrangement joins TRBV7-9 to TRBJ2-3, with D perhaps assigned TRBD1 or TRBD2 (6 bases each). Germline V gives CDR1 SEHNR, CDR2 FQNEAQ (reference sequence). The CDR3 consists of 16 residues. Between the trimmed V and J ends, which lost 5 bases and 0 bases, there was a span of 15 bases. CDR3 DNA: TGTGCCAGCAGCCCCCTCGGGGGCGCTAGCACAGATACGCAGTATTTT. Translated, it gives CASSPLGGASTDTQYF.

The J gene is TRBJ2-7, the V gene TRBV11-3; 10 bases map to TRBD1. CDR3 size: 14 residues. Germline V CDR1 and CDR2: SGHNT, YENEEA. V gave up 1 base and J gave up 5 bases; unmatched junction bases: 2. The CDR3 region has the DNA TGTGCCAGCAGCTTAGGACAGGGGGCTAACGAGCAGTACTTC. Amino acids: CASSLGQGANEQYF. Supplemented by reference TRBV11-3 and TRBJ2-7, the full variable domain reads EAGVVQSPRYKIIEKKQPVAFWCNPISGHNTLYWYLQNLGQGPELLIRYENEEAVDDSQLPKDRFSAERLKGVDSTLKIQPAELGDSAVYLCASSLGQGANEQYFGPGTRLTVT.

The V call is TRBV6-5, the J call TRBJ1-2, with 7 bases aligning to TRBD1. The germline V gene has CDR1 MNHEY and CDR2 SVGAGI. There are 15 residues in the CDR3. Losses at the gene ends were 0 bases for V and 1 base for J; bases not matched to a gene: 2. Here the CDR3 reads CASSYSTGVNYGYTF. The CDR3, as DNA: TGTGCCAGCAGTTACTCCACAGGGGTTAACTATGGCTACACCTTC.

This sequence joins TRBV30 and TRBJ1-1; 8 bases are shared with TRBD1. The CDR3 length is 16 residues. V was pared by 0 bases and J by 4 bases, with 10 bases of the junction left unmatched. Germline CDR1 GTSNPN, CDR2 SVGIG (reference sequence). CDR3 loop: CAWSVRQGASRTEAFF. The CDR3 bases are TGTGCCTGGAGTGTCCGGCAGGGGGCATCACGCACTGAAGCTTTCTTT.

The CDR3 region is CASSDGLDTGELFF. The DNA for the CDR3 is TGTGCCAGCAGTGACGGCCTTGACACCGGGGAGCTGTTTTTT. The chain couples TRBV6-4 to TRBJ2-2; D ambiguous. CDR1 is MRHNA, CDR2 SNTAGT, per germline. V dropped 2 bases and J dropped 3 bases, with 7 bases sitting between them. The CDR3 is 14 residues long.

The CDR3 loop reads CASGQGGRTDTQYF. In nucleotides, the CDR3 is TGTGCCAGCGGACAGGGAGGGCGCACAGATACGCAGTATTTT. The chain has TRBV27 and TRBJ2-3, with D possibly being TRBD1 (8 bases). In germline, CDR1 is MNHEY, CDR2 SMNVEV (reference sequence). This CDR3 is built from 14 residues. Trimming shortened V by 8 bases and J by 1 base, and 13 bases separated the two germline ends.

The chain employs TRBV5-5 and TRBJ2-1, with D tentatively TRBD2 (5 bases). Between the trimmed V and J ends, which lost 1 base and 6 bases, there was a span of 11 bases. Germline values: CDR1 SGHKS, CDR2 YYEKEE (reference sequence). The CDR3 consists of 14 residues. In DNA form, the CDR3 reads TGTGCCAGCAGCTTGCCCACCGAGGGCAATGAGCAGTTCTTC. Its translation is CASSLPTEGNEQFF.

This chain links TRBV9 with TRBJ2-1; 7 nucleotides align to TRBD2. CDR1 is SGDLS and CDR2 is YYNGEE in the germline V gene. The V and J ends lost 0 bases and 12 bases, in that order; junction bases with no gene match: 6. The length of the CDR3 is 13 residues. The chain's CDR3 is CASSVDPGEGQFF. Here the CDR3 DNA reads TGTGCCAGCAGCGTAGATCCGGGGGAGGGGCAGTTCTTC.

The chain carries TRBV2 and TRBJ1-1; no reliable D call. CDR3 size: 13 residues. From germline, CDR1 is SNHLY and CDR2 FYNNEI. Trimming left V 4 bases short and J 3 bases short, with 9 bases between. The CDR3 sequence: CASSAGWDTEAFF. The DNA for the CDR3 is TGTGCCAGCAGTGCCGGGTGGGACACTGAAGCTTTCTTT.